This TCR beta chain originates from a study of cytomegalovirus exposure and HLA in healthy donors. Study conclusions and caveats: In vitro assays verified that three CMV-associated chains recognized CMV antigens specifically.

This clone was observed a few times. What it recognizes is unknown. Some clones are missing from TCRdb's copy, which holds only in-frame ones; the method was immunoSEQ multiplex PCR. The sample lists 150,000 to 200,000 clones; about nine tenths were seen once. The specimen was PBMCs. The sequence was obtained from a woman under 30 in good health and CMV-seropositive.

CDR3 residues: CASSANRMSNQPQHF. CDR3 DNA sequence: TGTGCCAGCAGCGCCAACAGGATGAGCAATCAGCCCCAGCATTTT. This rearrangement joins TRBV2 to TRBJ1-5; tentatively, D is TRBD1 (5 bases). Trimming removed 6 bases from V and 1 base from J, with 13 bases in between. The CDR3 is 15 residues long. Germline-derived CDR1 and CDR2 are SNHLY and FYNNEI.